This T cell receptor (beta chain) was captured in a study of blood T cells in healthy people across ages. Study-level findings and limits: More naive CD4+ cells and higher diversity marked long-lived donors relative to aged donors. Diversity of TCR beta per million T cells declined in a roughly linear way with age.

Primers used in a second PCR of roughly 7 to 11 cycles were a sample-barcoded 5' primer and a J-beta primer mix. TCRdb redid the calling of the 5' RACE reads with MiXCR, one entry per CDR3 protein. The sample lists approximately 1,700,000 distinct CDR3 sequences; about two fifths were seen once. CDR1 is LGHNA, CDR2 YNFKEQ, per germline. The V and J ends lost 4 bases and 8 bases respectively, with 15 bases between them. The CDR3 length is 15 residues. Concerning this clonotype itself: The antigen remains undetermined.

The sequence came from a human donor in good health. The source material was blood. The chain links TRBV4-2 to TRBJ1-6; D gene ambiguous. This CDR3 is CASSPREAGYSPLHF. The CDR3 region has the DNA TGTGCCAGCAGCCCAAGAGAGGCAGGTTATTCACCCCTCCACTTT.